This TCR beta chain comes out of a study of cytomegalovirus exposure and HLA in healthy donors. General study results and limits: TCR beta chains numbering some 160 were designated cytomegalovirus-associated.

Sequencing used immunoSEQ multiplex PCR; TCRdb keeps in-frame clones, though not all of them. The top ten hold 4.5% of the sample, which has some 150,000 clones, 80% to 90% seen once. The length of the CDR3 is 16 residues. Germline CDR1 is SGHTA and CDR2 is FQGNSA. Trimming removed 5 bases at V and 2 bases at J, with 13 bases between. With regard to this clone: What it binds is not known.

Sample: PBMCs. This chain connects TRBV7-2 to TRBJ2-6; D may be TRBD2 (6 bases). The sequence derives from a man aged 18 to 30 in good health and CMV-seropositive. The CDR3 nucleotides are TGTGCCAGCAGCCAAAGCGGGTTCACTGGGGCCAACGTCCTGACTTTC. Its protein product is CASSQSGFTGANVLTF.